Listed here are 6 T cell receptor beta chains from one sample, sequenced in a study of T-cell memory formation after mild COVID-19. TCRdb independently ran MiXCR on the 5' RACE reads; one entry per CDR3 protein. The table has 250,000 to 400,000 distinct CDR3 sequences, about 13% seen once. The sample was PBMCs or a T cell subset sorted from them (not recorded which). The receptors come from a young man who had mild COVID-19 (a few samples of this study predate the infection). Cell type and time point are not known.

DNA of the CDR3: TGCGCCAGCAGCTTGAGTCCGGGAACCGAGCAGTACTTC. It codes for CASSLSPGTEQYF. The genes are TRBV5-1 and TRBJ2-7; the D gene is possibly TRBD2 (5 bases). The CDR3 consists of 13 residues. CDR1 SGHRS and CDR2 YFSETQ come from the germline V gene. V lost 1 base to trimming and J lost 6 bases, with 11 bases between them.

DNA of the CDR3: TGCGCCAGCAGCCAAGTGTCAGGGGGAAATGGCTACACCTTC. It is translated as CASSQVSGGNGYTF. The V gene is TRBV4-1, the J gene TRBJ1-2, with 7 bases fitting TRBD1. The CDR3 has 14 residues. The germline gives CDR1 MGHRA, CDR2 YSYEKL. Unmatched junction bases numbered 5, after V lost 1 base and J lost 6 bases.

This clonotype was seen a few times. The chain is built from TRBV11-2 and TRBJ2-2, with TRBD1 identical over 8 bases. V shed 2 bases, J shed 6 bases, and the junction held 5 bases outside the gene matches. Germline loops: CDR1 SGHAT, CDR2 FQNNGV. CDR3 length: 15 residues. The CDR3 is CASSLQGAISGELFF. CDR3 DNA sequence: TGTGCCAGCAGCTTACAGGGGGCGATTTCCGGGGAGCTGTTTTTT.

This clonotype was seen ten or more times. J is TRBJ1-1 and V is TRBV5-1; D not resolved. The CDR3 sequence is 14 residues long. The ends were cut back, 1 base at V and 1 base at J, with 8 bases in the middle. Per germline, CDR1 SGHRS and CDR2 YFSETQ. This CDR3 reads CASSLWTANTEAFF. The CDR3 nucleotides are TGCGCCAGCAGCTTGTGGACGGCGAACACTGAAGCTTTCTTT.

This clonotype was picked up a small number of times. The gene calls are TRBV18 and TRBJ1-1; 9 bases are a match to TRBD1. Germline V gene sequence: CDR1 KGHSH, CDR2 LQKENI. There are 15 residues in the CDR3. With V trimmed by 5 bases and J by 1 base, 5 bases remained unmatched. DNA of the CDR3: TGTGCCAGCTCAGTCGGACAGGGGCGGAACACTGAAGCTTTCTTT. Translating gives CASSVGQGRNTEAFF.

This clonotype has ten or more counts. V gene TRBV5-5 combines with J gene TRBJ1-5, with D hard to call. Between the trimmed V and J ends, which lost 3 bases and 12 bases, there was a span of 13 bases. The CDR3 totals 12 residues. The germline gives CDR1 SGHKS, CDR2 YYEKEE (reference sequence). The CDR3 is CASSSDFWIQHF. DNA of the CDR3: TGTGCCAGCAGCTCGGACTTTTGGATCCAGCATTTT.